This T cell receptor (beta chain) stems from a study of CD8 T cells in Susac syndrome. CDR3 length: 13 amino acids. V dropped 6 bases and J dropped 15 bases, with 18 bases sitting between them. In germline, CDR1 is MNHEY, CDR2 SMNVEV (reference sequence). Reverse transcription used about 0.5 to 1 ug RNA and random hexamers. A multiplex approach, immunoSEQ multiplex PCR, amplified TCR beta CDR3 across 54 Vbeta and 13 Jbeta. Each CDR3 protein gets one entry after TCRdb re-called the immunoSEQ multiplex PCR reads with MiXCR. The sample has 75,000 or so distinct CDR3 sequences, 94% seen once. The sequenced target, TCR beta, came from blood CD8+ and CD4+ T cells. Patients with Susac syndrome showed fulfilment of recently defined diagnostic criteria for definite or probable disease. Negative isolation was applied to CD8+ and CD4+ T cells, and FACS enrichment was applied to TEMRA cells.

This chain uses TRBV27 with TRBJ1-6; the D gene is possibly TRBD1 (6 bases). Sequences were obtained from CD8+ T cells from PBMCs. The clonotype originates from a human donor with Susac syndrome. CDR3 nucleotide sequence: TGTGCCAGCAGCAAAACCGCAGGGGCCGTCCTCCACTTT. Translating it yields CASSKTAGAVLHF.